This T cell receptor (beta chain) emerged from a study of blood T cell repertoires in COVID-19. The repertoire was sequenced with immunoSEQ multiplex PCR; TCRdb's copy has only in-frame clones and lacks some. The repertoire holds around 160,000 clones, with approximately 80% as singletons. CDR1 is MNHEY, CDR2 SMNVEV, per germline (reference sequence). This CDR3 region has 15 residues. V was clipped by 3 bases and J by 5 bases, with 11 bases between them. This chain connects TRBV27 to TRBJ1-6; possibly TRBD1 for D (6 bases). Input material: peripheral blood. The source is a human donor with acute or convalescent COVID-19. The donor label of this sample is uncertain. In DNA, the CDR3 is TGTGCCAGCAGTTTCTCAGGGGTGAATAATTCACCCCTCCACTTT. This translates into CASSFSGVNNSPLHF.